Each of the 31 T cell receptor beta chains below was sequenced from the same sample in a study of T-cell reconstitution after alpha-beta-depleted transplantation in children. Unique molecular identifiers were used in preparing the TCRbeta library. TCRdb re-derived calls from the PCR reads in MiXCR, one entry per CDR3 protein. The repertoire holds over 150,000 distinct CDR3 sequences, with roughly 14% as singletons. The source material was PBMCs from the stem cell graft donor, sampled from the stem cell graft. These receptors were taken from a human donor who donated a stem cell graft to a child with acute lymphoblastic leukemia.

This clonotype was seen repeatedly, ten times or more. The chain uses TRBV5-1 and TRBJ1-4, with 9 positions matching TRBD1. This CDR3 is 15 amino acids long. V trimming: 3 bases; J trimming: 5 bases; junction bases outside the gene matches: 5. Germline CDR1 is SGHRS and CDR2 is YFSETQ. The CDR3 sequence: CASSWTGAFNEKLFF. CDR3 DNA: TGCGCCAGCAGCTGGACAGGGGCCTTCAATGAAAAACTGTTTTTT.

This clonotype was seen many times. J is TRBJ1-2 and V is TRBV7-8; weak D call: TRBD1 (6 bases). Per the germline V gene, CDR1 is SGHVS and CDR2 is FQNEAQ. V lost 5 bases to trimming and J lost 2 bases, with 12 bases between them. The CDR3 extends over 14 amino acids. The CDR3 here is CASSTRTANYGYTF. For the CDR3, the DNA is TGTGCCAGCAGCACCCGGACAGCGAACTATGGCTACACCTTC.

This clonotype was seen a few times. This chain joins TRBV20-1 and TRBJ2-3; D tentatively reads TRBD1 or TRBD2 (5 bases each). The CDR3 runs 16 residues. Germline-derived CDR1 and CDR2 are DFQATT and SNEGSKA (reference sequence). With 0 bases removed from V and 2 bases from J, the gap between germline ends came to 15 bases. CDR3 DNA sequence: TGCAGTGCTAGAGAGGGGGTAGGCGGGTCCACAGATACGCAGTATTTT. Protein sequence: CSAREGVGGSTDTQYF.

This clonotype was seen at least ten times. V is TRBV5-1 and J is TRBJ2-5; possible D gene TRBD1, 5 bases. Germline loops: CDR1 SGHRS, CDR2 YFSETQ. V was trimmed by 1 base and J by 1 base, leaving 14 bases between them. The CDR3 totals 16 residues. The CDR3 region is CASSLRGYRPQETQYF. The CDR3 coding sequence is TGCGCCAGCAGCTTGAGGGGCTATAGGCCCCAAGAGACCCAGTACTTC.

This clonotype occurred a few times. This chain joins TRBV18 and TRBJ1-1, with D perhaps matching TRBD1 (6 bases). This CDR3 region has 13 residues. Germline-derived CDR1 and CDR2 are KGHSH and LQKENI. Trimming cost V 6 bases and J 6 bases, with 14 bases left between them. The CDR3 loop is CASSSRQAPEAFF. DNA of the CDR3: TGTGCCAGCTCCTCCCGACAGGCGCCTGAAGCTTTCTTT.

On this clonotype: A single base separates this from a much larger clone, so it may be a read error. No conserved phenylalanine or tryptophan is present at the end of the CDR3, so a read error is the likely explanation. The chain carries TRBV12-3 or TRBV12-4 and TRBJ1-5; TRBD1 matches at 7 bases. The CDR3 covers 13 residues. J gave up 6 bases and V 5 bases, and 4 bases lay outside the gene matches. This CDR3 is CASSRQGGQPQHS. Written as DNA, the CDR3 is TGTGCCAGCAGTCGACAGGGAGGTCAGCCCCAGCATTCT.

V and J are TRBV2 and TRBJ1-4; TRBD1 matches at 10 bases. The CDR3 extends over 14 amino acids. Losses at the gene ends were 5 bases for V and 7 bases for J; bases not matched to a gene: 4. The germline gives CDR1 SNHLY, CDR2 FYNNEI. In nucleotides, the CDR3 is TGTGCCAGCAGTACCGGGACAGGGGTTGAAAAACTGTTTTTT. Residues: CASSTGTGVEKLFF.

With regard to this clonotype: One end of the junction fails to match germline, which may point to a read error. The chain employs TRBV6-4 and TRBJ2-1, with 12 bases matching TRBD2. Germline V lookup: CDR1 MRHNA, CDR2 SNTAGT. The CDR3 runs 18 residues. The CDR3 spells CTSSGGRRTSGTDNEQFF. The CDR3, as DNA: TGTACCAGCAGTGGGGGGCGACGGACTAGCGGGACTGACAATGAGCAGTTCTTC.

This clonotype was recorded at least ten times. V is TRBV5-1 and J is TRBJ2-1; 12 bases agree with TRBD2. The CDR3 is 14 residues long. Trimming took 0 bases from V and 9 from J; bases not matched to a gene: 1. Germline CDR1 is SGHRS and CDR2 is YFSETQ. The CDR3 protein is CASSLGLAGVEQFF. The CDR3 nucleotides are TGCGCCAGCAGCTTGGGACTAGCGGGAGTTGAGCAGTTCTTC.

This clonotype was seen ten or more times. The chain has TRBV18 and TRBJ2-1; D might be TRBD1 (5 bases). Germline V CDR1 and CDR2: KGHSH, LQKENI. Trimming shortened V by 5 bases and J by 9 bases, and 11 bases separated the two germline ends. The CDR3 is made up of 12 amino acids. This CDR3 reads CASSSTGTEQFF. The CDR3 DNA reads TGTGCCAGCTCATCAACAGGCACTGAGCAGTTCTTC.

Comments on this clonotype: Being one base from a much bigger clone, this may be a read error. CDR3 region: CANSKSLRDTEAFF. The CDR3 DNA sequence: TGCGCCAACAGCAAATCATTGAGGGACACTGAAGCTTTCTTT. This rearrangement joins TRBV5-1 to TRBJ1-1; D unresolved. CDR3 length: 14 amino acids. Germline V lookup: CDR1 SGHRS, CDR2 YFSETQ. Complete variable domain (other parts from reference TRBV5-1 and TRBJ1-1): KAGVTQTPRYLIKTRGQQVTLSCSPISGHRSVSWYQQTPGQGLQFLFEYFSETQRNKGNFPGRFSGRQFSNSRSEMNVSTLELGDSALYLCANSKSLRDTEAFFGQGTRLTVV.

The chain employs TRBV5-1 and TRBJ2-4, with D hard to call. Germline values: CDR1 SGHRS, CDR2 YFSETQ. Trimming removed 3 bases from V and 5 bases from J, with 15 bases in between. The CDR3 has 15 residues. The CDR3 DNA is TGCGCCAGCAGCTCCGGGCCGGGTTCCGAAAACATTCAGTACTTC. This encodes CASSSGPGSENIQYF.

The chain recombines TRBV6-5 with TRBJ2-7; 8 nucleotides align to TRBD1. CDR1 is MNHEY, CDR2 SVGAGI, per germline. This CDR3 has 11 amino acids. V lost 8 bases, J lost 9 bases, and 6 bases stayed unmatched. CDR3 sequence: CASGQGGRQYF. CDR3 nucleotide sequence: TGTGCCAGCGGACAGGGTGGGCGGCAGTACTTC.

This clonotype was picked up many times. V is TRBV12-3 or TRBV12-4 and J is TRBJ1-4, with D hard to call. The CDR3 has 13 residues. V lost 1 base and J 8 bases, leaving 8 bases between the germline ends. CDR3 sequence: CASSLVQREKLFF. CDR3 DNA sequence: TGTGCCAGCAGTTTAGTCCAGCGCGAAAAACTGTTTTTT.

This clonotype was seen repeatedly, ten times or more. The junction departs from the called germline gene at one end, perhaps through a read error. This chain connects TRBV12-3 or TRBV12-4 to TRBJ1-2, with no clear D. This CDR3 comprises 13 residues. CDR3 in DNA: TGCGCCAGCAGCCTTCGCGCTAACTATGGCTACACCTTC. It translates to CASSLRANYGYTF.

In its sample, this clonotype was seen many times. This chain joins TRBV5-1 and TRBJ2-1; 10 nucleotides line up with TRBD1. J was trimmed by 3 bases and V by 0 bases; bases with no gene match: 0. Germline lookup yields CDR1 SGHRS and CDR2 YFSETQ. The CDR3 consists of 15 residues. The CDR3 loop reads CASSLGDRGYNEQFF. In DNA form, the CDR3 reads TGCGCCAGCAGCTTGGGGGACAGGGGCTACAATGAGCAGTTCTTC.

This clonotype was seen more than once but under ten times. The CDR3, as DNA: TGTGCCAGCAGTTTCAGGGTTCCGTTGACTACTTCCTACGAGCAGTACTTC. Protein: CASSFRVPLTTSYEQYF. This sequence joins TRBV12-3 or TRBV12-4 and TRBJ2-7; D possibly matches TRBD1 or TRBD2 (5 bases each). Trimming took off 3 bases at V and 1 base at J, with 19 bases between the two ends. The CDR3 has 17 amino acids.

This clonotype was seen at least ten times. The chain joins TRBV5-1 to TRBJ1-1; no firm D call. Germline loops: CDR1 SGHRS, CDR2 YFSETQ. The CDR3 has 16 residues. V lost 4 bases, J lost 1 base, and 17 bases lay in between. CDR3 nucleotide sequence: TGCGCCAGCAGCCCCTTTTTCGCGGCAGAGAACACTGAAGCTTTCTTT. Its protein is CASSPFFAAENTEAFF.

This clonotype was counted ten times or more. The J gene is TRBJ1-4, the V gene TRBV6-5; D perhaps matches TRBD1 (6 bases). Germline loops: CDR1 MNHEY, CDR2 SVGAGI. The CDR3 contains 14 residues. V was shortened by 2 bases and J by 8 bases, with 12 bases between the two germline ends. The CDR3 region has the DNA TGTGCCAGCAGTTACCACCGAGGGGGGGAAAAACTGTTTTTT. It codes for CASSYHRGGEKLFF.

V gene TRBV6-5 combines with J gene TRBJ2-7; D is undetermined. V dropped 4 bases and J dropped 3 bases, with 28 bases sitting between them. Germline-derived CDR1 and CDR2 are MNHEY and SVGAGI. The CDR3 sequence is 19 residues long. For the CDR3, the DNA is TGTGCCAGCAGTTCAGAGGTCGAGCTTGGAATTCTTCCTATCTACGAGCAGTACTTC. This encodes CASSSEVELGILPIYEQYF.

This clonotype was seen repeatedly, ten times or more. This chain uses TRBV27 with TRBJ2-1; the match to TRBD1 covers 7 bases. From germline, CDR1 is MNHEY and CDR2 SMNVEV (reference sequence). This CDR3 spans 14 amino acids. Trimming took 5 bases from V and 8 from J; bases not matched to a gene: 9. The CDR3: CASSEIRGLDEQFF. CDR3 bases: TGTGCCAGCAGTGAAATTAGGGGGCTGGATGAGCAGTTCTTC.

The chain employs TRBV29-1 and TRBJ2-7; tentatively, D is TRBD2 (7 bases). The CDR3 contains 14 residues. CDR1 is SQVTM and CDR2 is ANQGSEA in the germline V gene. The V gene lost 6 bases and the J gene lost 7 bases, with 22 bases spanning the gap. The DNA for the CDR3 is TGCAGCGTCCTTCGGGGGGCGGGAGTGGAAGAGCAGTACTTC. This translates into CSVLRGAGVEEQYF.

This clonotype was detected many times. The chain joins TRBV7-8 to TRBJ2-1; 13 bases line up with TRBD2. The CDR3 extends over 16 amino acids. Looked up from germline, CDR1 is SGHVS and CDR2 is FQNEAQ. Trimming cost V 1 base and J 9 bases; bases outside gene matches: 6. This CDR3 reads CASSLGTSGSNGEQFF. CDR3 DNA sequence: TGTGCCAGCAGCTTAGGGACTAGCGGGAGTAATGGTGAGCAGTTCTTC.

As to this clonotype: This may arise from a read error, as a much more abundant clone is one base away. The J gene is TRBJ1-1, the V gene TRBV5-5; D remains ambiguous. V lost 2 bases, J lost 1 base, and 12 bases lay in between. The germline V gene encodes CDR1 SGHKS and CDR2 YYEKEE (reference sequence). The CDR3 length is 15 residues. The CDR3 bases are TGTGCCAGCAGCTTATCCGCCTACGCGAACACTGAAGCTTTCTTT. The encoded protein is CASSLSAYANTEAFF. Complete variable domain (other parts from reference TRBV5-5 and TRBJ1-1): DAGVTQSPTHLIKTRGQQVTLRCSPISGHKSVSWYQQVLGQGPQFIFQYYEKEERGRGNFPDRFSARQFPNYSSELNVNALLLGDSALYLCASSLSAYANTEAFFGQGTRLTVV.

The rearrangement links TRBV5-6 to TRBJ1-2; D call uncertain. CDR1 and CDR2 from the germline V gene are SGHDT and YYEEEE. This CDR3 is 14 amino acids long. V gave up 1 base and J gave up 4 bases, with 11 bases separating them. The CDR3 DNA sequence: TGTGCCAGCAGCTTGACGACGTCCGTCTATGGCTACACCTTC. Translated: CASSLTTSVYGYTF.

Comment on this clonotype: This clone may be a read error of a much larger clone one base away. The chain couples TRBV12-3 or TRBV12-4 to TRBJ2-7; D ambiguous. The CDR3 contains 15 residues. The germline V and J ends were trimmed by 3 bases and 7 bases, with 19 bases remaining between them. The CDR3 reads CASSFSYLPYKEQYF. The CDR3 DNA reads as TGTGCCAGCAGTTTCAGTTATTTACCGTATAAGGAGCAGTACTTC.

This clonotype was picked up many times. V usage is TRBV6-2 or TRBV6-3 and J usage is TRBJ2-1, with D maybe TRBD2 (7 bases). Germline lookup yields CDR1 MNHEY and CDR2 SVGEGT. The CDR3 spans 12 residues. The V end was cut by 8 bases, the J end by 9 bases, with 14 bases between. DNA for the CDR3: TGTGCCAGCGGATCGGGGGGCGGTGAGCAGTTCTTC. It yields the protein CASGSGGGEQFF.

Comments on this clonotype: Given a much more abundant clone one base away, this may be a read error. The chain combines TRBV11-2 with TRBJ1-1; 7 positions agree with TRBD1. The germline CDR1 and CDR2 sequences are SGHAT and FQNNGV. The CDR3 runs to 14 residues. As DNA, the CDR3 is TGTGCCAGCAAGGGACAGCTTATGAACACTGAATCTTTCTTT. Translating gives CASKGQLMNTESFF.

This clonotype was counted only a few times. This rearrangement joins TRBV12-3 or TRBV12-4 to TRBJ2-7; a possible D gene is TRBD1 (6 bases). The V end was cut by 5 bases, the J end by 0 bases, with 14 bases between. The CDR3 totals 15 residues. CDR3 protein: CASSPRQVSSYEQYF. The CDR3 DNA is TGTGCCAGCAGTCCACGACAGGTTAGCTCCTACGAGCAGTACTTC.

This clonotype came up many times. The chain is built from TRBV6-5 and TRBJ1-2; 11 bases line up with TRBD1. This CDR3 is built from 13 residues. Trimming cost V 8 bases and J 7 bases; bases outside gene matches: 6. Germline assignment: CDR1 MNHEY and CDR2 SVGAGI. The CDR3: CASAGQGASGYTF. The CDR3, as DNA: TGTGCCAGCGCCGGACAGGGGGCGAGTGGCTACACCTTC.

This clonotype was counted only a few times. CDR3 bases: TGTGCCACCAGTGATTATGTAGATACGCAGTATTTT. Translated, it gives CATSDYVDTQYF. The V call is TRBV24-1, the J call TRBJ2-3; D ambiguous. V lost 2 bases, J lost 5 bases, and 4 bases lay in between. CDR1 KGHDR and CDR2 SFDVKD come from the germline V gene. The CDR3 sequence is 12 residues long.